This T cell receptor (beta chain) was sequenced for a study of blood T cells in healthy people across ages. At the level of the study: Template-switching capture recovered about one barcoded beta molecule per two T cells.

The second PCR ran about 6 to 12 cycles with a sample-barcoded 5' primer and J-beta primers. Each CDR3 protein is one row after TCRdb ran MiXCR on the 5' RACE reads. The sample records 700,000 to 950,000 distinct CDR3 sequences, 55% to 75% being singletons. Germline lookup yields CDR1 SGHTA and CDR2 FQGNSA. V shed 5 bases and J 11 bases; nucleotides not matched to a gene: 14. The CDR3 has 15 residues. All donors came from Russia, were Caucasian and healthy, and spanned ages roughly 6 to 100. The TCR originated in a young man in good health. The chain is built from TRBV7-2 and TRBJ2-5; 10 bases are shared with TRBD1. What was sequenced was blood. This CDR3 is CASSLTGQGIGEQYF. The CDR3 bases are TGTGCCAGCAGCCTCACGGGACAGGGGATTGGTGAGCAGTACTTC.